Shown below are 24 T cell receptor beta chains from a single sample sequenced in a study of OX40 agonist ivuxolimab in advanced cancers. Assay used: immunoSEQ multiplex PCR; TCRdb lists only in-frame clones, some missing. The table lists about 64,000 clones, approximately 80% of them singletons. The material sequenced was CD4+ or CD8+ T cells sorted from blood, taken in a trial of the OX40 agonist ivuxolimab. The receptors derive from an adult with an advanced solid tumor such as melanoma, head and neck, liver or kidney cancer.

V and J are TRBV4-1 and TRBJ2-5, with 15 positions matching TRBD2. TRBJ2-7 matches the DNA end more closely, so the J call is doubtful. From germline, CDR1 is MGHRA and CDR2 YSYEKL. CDR3 size: 19 residues. The chain's CDR3 is CASSPSGTSGRRETYEQYF. CDR3 DNA sequence: TGCGCCAGCAGCCCATCCGGGACTAGCGGGAGGCGAGAGACCTACGAGCAGTACTTC.

The chain has TRBV5-6 and TRBJ1-6; 8 bases align to TRBD1. Germline V gene sequence: CDR1 SGHDT, CDR2 YYEEEE. This CDR3 region has 16 residues. Trimming removed 1 base from V and 7 bases from J; junction bases left unmatched: 7. As DNA, the CDR3 is TGTGCCAGCAGCTTGACGACAGGGGACCCAAATTCACCCCTCCACTTT. It is translated as CASSLTTGDPNSPLHF.

This clone appeared a single time. This chain joins TRBV2 and TRBJ2-1; 14 bases align to TRBD2. Losses at the gene ends were 8 bases for V and 10 bases for J; bases not matched to a gene: 7. The length of the CDR3 is 14 residues. Germline V gives CDR1 SNHLY, CDR2 FYNNEI. CDR3 nucleotide sequence: TGTGCCAGCGGGGGACTAGCGGGGGCAGGCGAGCAGTTCTTC. Translated, it gives CASGGLAGAGEQFF.

This sequence joins TRBV6-1 and TRBJ2-3; D might be TRBD1 (7 bases). The germline V and J ends were trimmed by 1 base and 4 bases, with 15 bases remaining between them. The CDR3 is 16 residues long. Germline V gene lookup returns CDR1 MNHNS and CDR2 SASEGT. The CDR3 DNA reads as TGTGCCAGCAGTGAAGGGCAGGGGGGCGGCGCAGATACGCAGTATTTT. It encodes CASSEGQGGGADTQYF.

Here the CDR3 DNA reads TGTGCCAGCAGTCACTCGAAGAGCCGTAATTCACCCCTCCACTTT. The encoded protein is CASSHSKSRNSPLHF. The V call is TRBV2, the J call TRBJ1-6; D remains unclear. CDR3 length: 15 amino acids. Germline V gene lookup returns CDR1 SNHLY and CDR2 FYNNEI. Deletions cut 5 bases from V and 6 bases from J, with 14 bases between. Full variable domain (missing parts from reference TRBV2 and TRBJ1-6): EPEVTQTPSHQVTQMGQEVILRCVPISNHLYFYWYRQILGQKVEFLVSFYNNEISEKSEIFDDQFSVERPDGSNFTLKIRSTKLEDSAMYFCASSHSKSRNSPLHFGNGTRLTVT.

J is TRBJ1-5 and V is TRBV5-6; D is ambiguous. Trimming took 3 bases from V and 7 from J, leaving 20 bases between them. Germline CDR1 SGHDT, CDR2 YYEEEE. The CDR3 runs 16 residues. This chain's CDR3 is CASSSHNGLYGQPQHF. CDR3 DNA: TGTGCCAGCAGCTCCCATAACGGACTCTACGGACAGCCCCAGCATTTT.

V usage is TRBV6-5 and J usage is TRBJ2-7; D is perhaps TRBD2 (6 bases). Germline V gives CDR1 MNHEY, CDR2 SVGAGI. Trimming took 8 bases from V and 0 from J, leaving 17 bases between them. The length of the CDR3 is 15 residues. CDR3 sequence (DNA): TGTGCCAGCGCCCGACGGATGGGGGGCTCCTACGAGCAGTACTTC. Encoded protein: CASARRMGGSYEQYF.

This clone was detected only a few times. The chain recombines TRBV20-1 with TRBJ1-2; D gene uncertain. In germline, CDR1 is DFQATT, CDR2 SNEGSKA (reference sequence). The germline V and J ends were trimmed by 3 bases and 3 bases, with 5 bases remaining between them. CDR3 length: 11 residues. CDR3 loop: CSASSDYGYTF. The DNA of the CDR3 is TGCAGTGCTAGTAGCGACTATGGCTACACCTTC.

The genes are TRBV28 and TRBJ1-1, with D possibly matching TRBD1 (5 bases). This CDR3 has 17 residues. The germline CDR1 and CDR2 sequences are MDHEN and SYDVKM. Between the trimmed V and J ends, which lost 6 bases and 4 bases, there was a span of 24 bases. CDR3 amino acids: CASRGGSPSKFITEAFF. Here the CDR3 DNA reads TGTGCCAGCAGGGGGGGAAGTCCTTCCAAGTTTATCACTGAAGCTTTCTTT.

The CDR3 loop is CASSTAVSNEQFF. In DNA, the CDR3 is TGTGCCAGCAGCACTGCGGTATCCAATGAGCAGTTCTTC. The genes are TRBV7-9 and TRBJ2-1; D uncertain. CDR1 SEHNR and CDR2 FQNEAQ come from the germline V gene (reference sequence). There are 13 residues in the CDR3. Trimming removed 5 bases at V and 6 bases at J, with 11 bases between.

The chain links TRBV2 to TRBJ2-7; D is tentatively TRBD1 or TRBD2 (6 bases each). Germline V lookup: CDR1 SNHLY, CDR2 FYNNEI. V was cut by 4 bases and J by 3 bases, with 13 bases left in between. This CDR3 comprises 14 residues. For the CDR3, the DNA is TGTGCCAGCAGTGTTAGGGGGGTCCACTACGAGCAGTACTTC. It translates to CASSVRGVHYEQYF.

This clone has just a few counts. The chain uses TRBV18 and TRBJ1-5, with a possible D match to TRBD1 (5 bases). The germline CDR1 and CDR2 sequences are KGHSH and LQKENI. Trimming took 5 bases from V and 4 from J, leaving 9 bases between them. This CDR3 comprises 13 residues. The CDR3 protein is CASSDGGNQPQHF. CDR3 nucleotides: TGTGCCAGCTCAGATGGGGGTAATCAGCCCCAGCATTTT.

This chain connects TRBV5-4 to TRBJ2-7; 7 bases fit TRBD1. Germline lookup yields CDR1 SGHNT and CDR2 YYREEE (reference sequence). V trimming: 4 bases; J trimming: 6 bases; junction bases outside the gene matches: 7. The CDR3 length is 13 residues. CDR3 in DNA: TGTGCCAGCAGCCGCGACAGGGTCCGCGAGCAGTACTTC. Its translation: CASSRDRVREQYF.

This chain links TRBV5-6 with TRBJ2-5; D ambiguous. Matching the DNA end better, TRBJ2-7 makes the J call doubtful. The germline gives CDR1 SGHDT, CDR2 YYEEEE. The CDR3 extends over 12 amino acids. The CDR3: CASSLAENEQYF. The CDR3, as DNA: TGTGCCAGCAGCTTGGCGGAAAACGAGCAGTACTTC.

The rearrangement uses TRBV29-1 and TRBJ2-3; TRBD2 aligns across 8 bases. The CDR3 runs 13 residues. Germline V gives CDR1 SQVTM, CDR2 ANQGSEA. The ends lost 4 bases at V and 1 base at J; junction bases unmatched: 1. The CDR3 loop is CSVGAGGTDTQYF. The DNA of the CDR3 is TGCAGCGTTGGAGCGGGAGGCACAGATACGCAGTATTTT.

V usage is TRBV5-4 and J usage is TRBJ2-3, with 12 bases lining up with TRBD2. Germline CDR1 and CDR2: SGHNT and YYREEE (reference sequence). This CDR3 region has 16 residues. Trimming at V came to 5 bases and at J to 3 bases, leaving 7 bases not matched to a gene. CDR3 nucleotides: TGTGCCAGCAGTTCGAGGACTAGCGGGAAGACAGATACGCAGTATTTT. Translating gives CASSSRTSGKTDTQYF. The full variable domain, with the rest looked up from reference TRBV5-4 and TRBJ2-3, is ETGVTQSPTHLIKTRGQQVTLRCSSQSGHNTVSWYQQALGQGPQFIFQYYREEENGRGNFPPRFSGLQFPNYSSELNVNALELDDSALYLCASSSRTSGKTDTQYFGPGTRLTVL.

The rearrangement uses TRBV29-1 and TRBJ1-4; tentative D call: TRBD1 (5 bases). V was cut by 7 bases and J by 3 bases, with 18 bases left in between. The germline V gene encodes CDR1 SQVTM and CDR2 ANQGSEA. CDR3 size: 15 residues. CDR3 region: CSAARGTRANEKLFF. The CDR3 coding sequence is TGCAGCGCTGCGCGGGGCACCAGGGCTAATGAAAAACTGTTTTTT.

This chain joins TRBV11-2 and TRBJ2-1, with a weak D call TRBD1 (5 bases). The germline V and J ends were trimmed by 5 bases and 5 bases, with 10 bases remaining between them. The CDR3 consists of 13 residues. Germline CDR1 reads SGHAT; CDR2 reads FQNNGV. The CDR3 bases are TGTGCCAGCAGCGCTGGACAACACAATGAGCAGTTCTTC. Amino acids: CASSAGQHNEQFF.

This clone is a singleton in its sample. The chain couples TRBV6-5 to TRBJ2-3; D may match TRBD1 or TRBD2 (5 bases each). Germline values: CDR1 MNHEY, CDR2 SVGAGI. The V gene lost 6 bases and the J gene lost 2 bases, with 15 bases spanning the gap. The CDR3 spans 15 residues. The CDR3 region is CASSHRWGSTDTQYF. DNA of the CDR3: TGTGCCAGCAGCCATAGGTGGGGGTCCACAGATACGCAGTATTTT.

This clone was observed at least ten times. The chain employs TRBV28 and TRBJ2-5; the D gene is possibly TRBD1 (5 bases). Germline assignment: CDR1 MDHEN and CDR2 SYDVKM. CDR3 length equals 14 residues. V gave up 6 bases and J gave up 5 bases, with 16 bases separating them. In nucleotides, the CDR3 is TGTGCCAGCAGCCGAGGACAAATGAGGGAGACCCAGTACTTC. This gives the protein CASSRGQMRETQYF.

V is TRBV9 and J is TRBJ2-7; D possibly corresponds to TRBD1 (6 bases). The germline V gene encodes CDR1 SGDLS and CDR2 YYNGEE. The V gene lost 3 bases and the J gene lost 6 bases, with 13 bases spanning the gap. This CDR3 has 13 residues. The CDR3 spells CASSAITGSEQYF. The CDR3 coding sequence is TGTGCCAGCAGCGCTATAACAGGGAGCGAGCAGTACTTC.

J is TRBJ2-1 and V is TRBV29-1; 7 nucleotides agree with TRBD1. Germline CDR1 SQVTM, CDR2 ANQGSEA. This CDR3 has 16 amino acids. J lost 5 bases, V lost 6 bases, and 16 bases had no gene match. CDR3 nucleotides: TGCAGCGTCACCCCCACAGGGGCAAGGGGGCACAATGAGCAGTTCTTC. Its protein product is CSVTPTGARGHNEQFF.

The rearrangement links TRBV14 to TRBJ1-2; the D gene is possibly TRBD1 (6 bases). Trimming took off 4 bases at V and 8 bases at J, with 17 bases between the two ends. The germline V gene encodes CDR1 SGHDN and CDR2 FVKESK. The CDR3 sequence is 14 residues long. As DNA, the CDR3 is TGTGCCAGCAGCCCCGCGGTCGGGGGGCGAGGCTACACCTTC. Translating gives CASSPAVGGRGYTF.

This clone showed up just once. The chain links TRBV7-8 to TRBJ1-5; a weak D match, TRBD1 (6 bases). V lost 1 base and J 5 bases, leaving 15 bases between the germline ends. This CDR3 spans 16 amino acids. The germline V gene has CDR1 SGHVS and CDR2 FQNEAQ. CDR3 protein: CASSLGTALQDQPQHF. CDR3 nucleotides: TGTGCCAGCAGCTTAGGGACAGCACTTCAAGATCAGCCCCAGCATTTT.